Below, one T cell receptor beta chain is given with its context. The clone's antigen remains unknown. No base quality values were provided; no much bigger clone lies one nucleotide off. Collaborating institutions collected whole blood in K2EDTA tubes following their own protocols. For TCRbeta analysis, collaborators shipped samples in one of three forms: frozen whole blood, isolated PBMCs, or DNA extracted from either of those sample types. TCRbeta CDR3 regions were amplified from genomic DNA using the immunoSEQ Assay, a bias-controlled multiplex PCR. Concerning the study's data processing: The number of nucleated cells in each sample was estimated from the amplification of reference gene primers within the assay. Sequence reads were collapsed and filtered to measure the absolute abundance of every unique TCRbeta CDR3 rearrangement. Productive Simpson clonality was computed per sample as the square root of Simpson's diversity index over productive rearrangements. TCRdb holds this immuneACCESS table with in-frame rearrangements only. Some clones are missing; in checked studies, unresolved V genes explain under half, and the rest has no known cause. The D gene and trimming were derived from the DNA, and the V and J assignments and clone size from that table. Within this sample are approximately 250,000 clones, with 65% to 90% of them counted one time only. Together, the top ten hold under 2% of the sample.

The data were taken from a study of blood T cell repertoires in COVID-19 (dated by TCRdb to 2019 to 2021). Study-wide context: Samples from collaborators originated in the United States, Italy and Spain and spanned both the acute and convalescent phases of COVID-19. The material from the prospective study consisted of cDNA or gDNA derived from T cells, B-cell-depleted T cells, or PBMCs. Deeply sampled blood TCRbeta repertoires from subjects exposed to, actively infected with, or recovered from COVID-19 were included in the dataset. A freely available public database, intended as a resource for researchers studying the immune response to SARS-CoV-2, is where the repertoires were released. The samples were drawn from two sources: the first 160 participants of the ongoing ImmuneRACE study, and 1,200 or so subjects contributed by 6 global collaborators. The sample metadata nearly always contained a de-identified subject ID, COVID-19 status, age in years and sex. Where available, HLA class I and class II types were taken from metadata supplied by the sample provider and were not determined by assay-based typing. What the work shows at the level of the full study, not this receptor alone: How much clinical and demographic metadata was included differed by source and by participant, and the metadata was provided uncurated.

Measured from the cysteine to the phenylalanine, the CDR3 is 14 residues long. Only the CDR3 DNA is retained, 42 bases long and in frame from the first base. Looking up the germline V gene (reference sequence) yields CDR1 SGHKS and CDR2 YYEKEE. Here V drops 0 bases and J drops 11 bases, and the junction holds 4 bases not matched to any gene. The chain was built from TRBV5-5 and TRBJ2-1, with 11 bases aligning to TRBD2. This receptor was obtained from a man aged 25 to 40 with active or convalescent COVID-19. Sequenced sample: peripheral blood. The CDR3 here reads CASSLALAGGQQFF. The DNA sequence is TGTGCCAGCAGCTTGGCCCTAGCGGGGGGACAGCAGTTCTTC.